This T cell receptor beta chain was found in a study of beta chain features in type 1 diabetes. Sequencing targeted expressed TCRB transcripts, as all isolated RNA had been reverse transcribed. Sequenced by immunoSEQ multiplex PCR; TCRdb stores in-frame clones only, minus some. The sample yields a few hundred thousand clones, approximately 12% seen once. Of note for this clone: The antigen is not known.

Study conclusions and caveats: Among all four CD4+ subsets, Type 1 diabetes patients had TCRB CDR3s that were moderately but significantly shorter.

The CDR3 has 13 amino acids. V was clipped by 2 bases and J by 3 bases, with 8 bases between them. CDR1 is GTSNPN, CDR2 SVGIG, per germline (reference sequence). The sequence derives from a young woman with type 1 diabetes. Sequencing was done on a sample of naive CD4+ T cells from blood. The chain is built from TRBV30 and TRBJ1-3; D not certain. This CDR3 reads CAWSMAVGNTIYF. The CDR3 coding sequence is TGTGCCTGGAGTATGGCTGTTGGAAACACCATATATTTT.